This TCR beta chain was documented in a study of blood T cell repertoires in COVID-19. On the study more broadly: The samples span acute and convalescent COVID-19 from the United States, Italy and Spain. Sources were T cells, B-cell-depleted T cells, or PBMCs; the material itself was cDNA or gDNA.

Data came from immunoSEQ multiplex PCR; TCRdb stores just in-frame clones and leaves some out. This table has fewer than 180,000 clones, roughly 85% appearing once. V gave up 3 bases and J gave up 0 bases, with 15 bases separating them. Looked up from germline, CDR1 is KGHDR and CDR2 is SFDVKD. CDR3 length: 17 amino acids. V and J are TRBV24-1 and TRBJ2-3; perhaps TRBD2 as D (7 bases). The TCR originated in a man between 65 and 85 years old with acute or convalescent COVID-19. Sequencing was done on a sample of peripheral blood. The CDR3 region is CATSDRGEGLSTDTQYF. CDR3 DNA sequence: TGTGCCACCAGTGATAGGGGGGAGGGCCTAAGCACAGATACGCAGTATTTT.